This TCR beta chain is drawn from a study of T cells in Graves' hyperthyroidism and ophthalmopathy. The sample holds a few counts of this clonotype. What it binds is unknown. Study observations and caveats: By a 13 V-J model, ophthalmopathy was set apart from stable hyperthyroidism. Ophthalmopathy was identified by the model a median approximately six months ahead of onset.

V dropped 0 bases and J dropped 4 bases, with 10 bases sitting between them. The CDR3 is made up of 15 amino acids. CDR1 WSHSY and CDR2 SAAADI come from the germline V gene. TCR beta CDR3 region amplification was performed from RNA transcripts. TCR CDR3 underwent first-round RT-PCR with the HTBI primer set. TCRdb processed the multiplex PCR reads anew with MiXCR; each CDR3 protein has one entry. The sample holds some 460,000 distinct CDR3 sequences; around 14% are singletons and the top ten take 12% to 15%. The receptor comes from a woman between 18 and 29 years old with Graves' hyperthyroidism. This chain links TRBV10-2 with TRBJ1-5; TRBD1 is a possible D gene (5 bases). Sequenced input: blood. As DNA, the CDR3 is TGCGCCAGCAGTGAGTCATTGAGGGGTAATCAGCCCCAGCATTTT. It encodes CASSESLRGNQPQHF.